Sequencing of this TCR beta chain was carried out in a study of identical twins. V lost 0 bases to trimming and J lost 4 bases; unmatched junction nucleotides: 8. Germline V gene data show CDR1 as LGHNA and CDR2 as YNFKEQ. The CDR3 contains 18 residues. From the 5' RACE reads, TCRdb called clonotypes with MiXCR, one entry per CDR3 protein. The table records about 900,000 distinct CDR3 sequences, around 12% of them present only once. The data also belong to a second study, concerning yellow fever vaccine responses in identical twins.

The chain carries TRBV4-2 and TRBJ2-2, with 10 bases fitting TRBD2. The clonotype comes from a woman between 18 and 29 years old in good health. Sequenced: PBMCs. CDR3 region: CASSQDLGAGGSTGELFF. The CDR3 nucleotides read TGTGCCAGCAGCCAAGATTTAGGAGCGGGGGGGAGCACCGGGGAGCTGTTTTTT.